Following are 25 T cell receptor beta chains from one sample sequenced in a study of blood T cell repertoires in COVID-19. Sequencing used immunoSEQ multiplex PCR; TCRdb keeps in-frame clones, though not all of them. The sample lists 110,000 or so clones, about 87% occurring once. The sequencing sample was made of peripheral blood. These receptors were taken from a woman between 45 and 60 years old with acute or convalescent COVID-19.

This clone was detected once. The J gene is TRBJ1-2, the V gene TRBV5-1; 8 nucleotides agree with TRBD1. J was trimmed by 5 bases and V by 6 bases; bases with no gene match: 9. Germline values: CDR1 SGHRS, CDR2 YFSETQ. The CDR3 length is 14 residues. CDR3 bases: TGCGCCAGCAAGGACCAGGGGGCTCGATATGGCTACACCTTC. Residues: CASKDQGARYGYTF.

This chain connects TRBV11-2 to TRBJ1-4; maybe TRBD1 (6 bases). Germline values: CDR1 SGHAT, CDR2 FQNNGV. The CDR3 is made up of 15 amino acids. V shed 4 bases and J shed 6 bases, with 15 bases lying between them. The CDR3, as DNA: TGTGCCAGCAGCTCTAAGGGGGTCCGAGATGAAAAACTGTTTTTT. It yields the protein CASSSKGVRDEKLFF.

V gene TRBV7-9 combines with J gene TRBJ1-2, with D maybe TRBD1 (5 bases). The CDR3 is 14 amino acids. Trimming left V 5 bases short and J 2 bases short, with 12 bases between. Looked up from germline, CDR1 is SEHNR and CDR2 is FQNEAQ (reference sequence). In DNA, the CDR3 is TGTGCCAGCAGCCTATCTTCAGGGAACTATGGCTACACCTTC. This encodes CASSLSSGNYGYTF. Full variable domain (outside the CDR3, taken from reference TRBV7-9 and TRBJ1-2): DTGVSQNPRHKITKRGQNVTFRCDPISEHNRLYWYRQTLGQGPEFLTYFQNEAQLEKSRLLSDRFSAERPKGSFSTLEIQRTEQGDSAMYLCASSLSSGNYGYTFGSGTRLTVV.

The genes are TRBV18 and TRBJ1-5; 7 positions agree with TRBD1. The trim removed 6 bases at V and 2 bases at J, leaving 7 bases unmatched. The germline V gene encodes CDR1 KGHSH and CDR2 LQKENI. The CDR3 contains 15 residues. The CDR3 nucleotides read TGTGCCAGCTCCTCGACAGGGAACCGCAATCAGCCCCAGCATTTT. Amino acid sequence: CASSSTGNRNQPQHF.

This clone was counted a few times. This chain's CDR3 is CASSLSQTNLYTQYF. CDR3 in DNA: TGTGCCAGCAGCCTCTCACAGACCAACCTATATACGCAGTATTTT. The chain has TRBV6-5 and TRBJ2-3; D uncertain. V lost 6 bases and J 7 bases, leaving 20 bases between the germline ends. Germline values: CDR1 MNHEY, CDR2 SVGAGI. The CDR3 has 15 residues.

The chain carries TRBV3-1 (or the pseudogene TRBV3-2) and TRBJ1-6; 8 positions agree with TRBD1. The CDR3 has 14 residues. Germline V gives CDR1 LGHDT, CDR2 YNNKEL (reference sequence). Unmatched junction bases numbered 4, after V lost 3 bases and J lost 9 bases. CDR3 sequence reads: CASSHGTGGSPLHF. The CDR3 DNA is TGTGCCAGCAGCCATGGGACAGGCGGTTCACCCCTCCACTTT.

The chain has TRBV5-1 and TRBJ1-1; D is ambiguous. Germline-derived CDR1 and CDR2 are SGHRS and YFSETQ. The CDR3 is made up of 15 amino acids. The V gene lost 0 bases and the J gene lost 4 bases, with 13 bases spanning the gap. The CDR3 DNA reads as TGCGCCAGCAGCTTGGGTCCAGGCCACGGCACTGAAGCTTTCTTT. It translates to CASSLGPGHGTEAFF.

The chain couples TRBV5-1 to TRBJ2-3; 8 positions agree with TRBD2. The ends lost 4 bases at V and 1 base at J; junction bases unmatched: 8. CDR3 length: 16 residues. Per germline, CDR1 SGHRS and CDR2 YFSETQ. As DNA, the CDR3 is TGCGCCAGCAGCACCCTGGCGGGGGGACGCACAGATACGCAGTATTTT. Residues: CASSTLAGGRTDTQYF.

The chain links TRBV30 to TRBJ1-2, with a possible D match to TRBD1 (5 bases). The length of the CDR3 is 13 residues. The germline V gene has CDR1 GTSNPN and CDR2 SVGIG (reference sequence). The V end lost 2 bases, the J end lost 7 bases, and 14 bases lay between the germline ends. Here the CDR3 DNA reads TGTGCCTGGAGTCCGCGGCAGGGTGGTGGCTACACCTTC. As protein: CAWSPRQGGGYTF.

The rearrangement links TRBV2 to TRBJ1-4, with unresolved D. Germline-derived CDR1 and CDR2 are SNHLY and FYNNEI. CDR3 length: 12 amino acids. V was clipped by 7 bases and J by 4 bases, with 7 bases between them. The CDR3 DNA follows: TGTGCCAGCATCCAGAATAATGAAAAACTGTTTTTT. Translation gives CASIQNNEKLFF.

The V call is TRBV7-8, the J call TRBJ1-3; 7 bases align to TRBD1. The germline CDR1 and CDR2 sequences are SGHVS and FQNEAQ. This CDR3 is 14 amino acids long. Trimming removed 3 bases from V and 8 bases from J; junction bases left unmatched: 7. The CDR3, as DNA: TGTGCCAGCAGCTTGAGGGACAGTCCATACACCATATATTTT. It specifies CASSLRDSPYTIYF.

This CDR3 is CASSSPTGPQHF. The CDR3 DNA follows: TGTGCCAGCAGTTCCCCAACGGGGCCCCAGCATTTT. The chain combines TRBV28 with TRBJ1-5; unclear D gene. CDR3 length: 12 amino acids. The V and J ends lost 4 bases and 9 bases respectively, with 10 bases between them. CDR1 and CDR2 from the germline V gene are MDHEN and SYDVKM. Supplemented by reference TRBV28 and TRBJ1-5, the full variable domain reads DVKVTQSSRYLVKRTGEKVFLECVQDMDHENMFWYRQDPGLGLRLIYFSYDVKMKEKGDIPEGYSVSREKKERFSLILESASTNQTSMYLCASSSPTGPQHFGDGTRLSIL.

DNA for the CDR3: TGTGCCAGCAGCAATTTGCGACAGTCCGGCTCACCCCTCCACTTT. Residues: CASSNLRQSGSPLHF. This chain joins TRBV21-1 and TRBJ1-6; whether TRBD1, the table's D call, matches the DNA was not checked. TRBV21-1 is flagged as a pseudogene. CDR3 size: 15 residues.

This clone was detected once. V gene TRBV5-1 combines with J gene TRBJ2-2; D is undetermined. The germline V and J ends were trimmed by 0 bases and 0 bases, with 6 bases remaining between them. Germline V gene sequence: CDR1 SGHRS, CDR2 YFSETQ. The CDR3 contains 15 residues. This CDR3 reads CASSLDRPNTGELFF. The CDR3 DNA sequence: TGCGCCAGCAGCTTGGACAGACCGAACACCGGGGAGCTGTTTTTT. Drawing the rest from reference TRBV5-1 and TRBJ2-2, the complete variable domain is KAGVTQTPRYLIKTRGQQVTLSCSPISGHRSVSWYQQTPGQGLQFLFEYFSETQRNKGNFPGRFSGRQFSNSRSEMNVSTLELGDSALYLCASSLDRPNTGELFFGEGSRLTVL.

CDR3 residues: CASSPTGAETQYF. CDR3 DNA: TGTGCCAGCTCACCGACAGGGGCCGAGACCCAGTACTTC. This chain connects TRBV18 to TRBJ2-5; 8 nucleotides agree with TRBD1. CDR3 length: 13 residues. J lost 5 bases, V lost 3 bases, and 2 bases had no gene match. Germline values: CDR1 KGHSH, CDR2 LQKENI.

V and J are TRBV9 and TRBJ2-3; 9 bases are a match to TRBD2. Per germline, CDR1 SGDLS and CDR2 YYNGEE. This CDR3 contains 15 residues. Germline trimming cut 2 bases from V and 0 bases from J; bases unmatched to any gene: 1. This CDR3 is CASSVSGGSTDTQYF. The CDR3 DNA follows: TGTGCCAGCAGCGTTAGCGGGGGCAGCACAGATACGCAGTATTTT.

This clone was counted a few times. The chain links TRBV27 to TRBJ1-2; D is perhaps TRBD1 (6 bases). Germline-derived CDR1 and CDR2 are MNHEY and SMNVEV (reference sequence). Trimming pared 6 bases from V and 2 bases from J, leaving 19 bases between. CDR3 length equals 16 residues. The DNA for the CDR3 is TGTGCCAGCAGCACTCCCGCAGGGGTTCGGAACTATGGCTACACCTTC. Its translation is CASSTPAGVRNYGYTF.

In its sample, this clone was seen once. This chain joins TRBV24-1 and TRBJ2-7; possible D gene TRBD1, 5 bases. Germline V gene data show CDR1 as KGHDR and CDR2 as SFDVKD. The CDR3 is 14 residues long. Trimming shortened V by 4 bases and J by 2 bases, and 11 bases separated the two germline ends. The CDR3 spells CATSDDRAPYEQYF. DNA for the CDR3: TGTGCCACCAGTGACGACAGAGCTCCCTACGAGCAGTACTTC.

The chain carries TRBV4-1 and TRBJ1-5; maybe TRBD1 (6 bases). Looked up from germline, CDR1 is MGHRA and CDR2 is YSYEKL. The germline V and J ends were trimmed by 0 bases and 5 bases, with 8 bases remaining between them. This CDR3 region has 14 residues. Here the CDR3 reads CASSQEGQYQPQHF. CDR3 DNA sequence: TGCGCCAGCAGCCAAGAGGGACAATATCAGCCCCAGCATTTT.

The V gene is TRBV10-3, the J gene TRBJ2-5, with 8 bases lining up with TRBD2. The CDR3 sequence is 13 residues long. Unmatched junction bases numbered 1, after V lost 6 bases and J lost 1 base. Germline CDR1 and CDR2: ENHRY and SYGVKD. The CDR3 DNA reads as TGTGCCATCAGGGGACTAGGCCAAGAGACCCAGTACTTC. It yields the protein CAIRGLGQETQYF.

DNA of the CDR3: TGTGCCAGCAGTGAGATTCTCCCGCGTGGCTACACCTTC. Residues: CASSEILPRGYTF. The J gene is TRBJ1-2, the V gene TRBV2; D remains ambiguous. The CDR3 covers 13 residues. Germline V gives CDR1 SNHLY, CDR2 FYNNEI. V was shortened by 3 bases and J by 7 bases, with 12 bases between the two germline ends.

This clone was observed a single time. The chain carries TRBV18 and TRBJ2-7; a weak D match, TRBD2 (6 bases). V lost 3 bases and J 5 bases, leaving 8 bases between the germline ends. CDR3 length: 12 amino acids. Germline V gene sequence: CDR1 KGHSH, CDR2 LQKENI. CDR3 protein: CASSPGGDEQYF. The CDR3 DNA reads TGTGCCAGCTCACCGGGGGGAGACGAGCAGTACTTC.

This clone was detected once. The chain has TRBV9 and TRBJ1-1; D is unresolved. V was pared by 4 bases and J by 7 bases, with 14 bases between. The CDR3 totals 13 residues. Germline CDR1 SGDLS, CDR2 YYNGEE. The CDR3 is CASSSAPGNEAFF. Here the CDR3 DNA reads TGTGCCAGCAGCTCAGCTCCGGGAAATGAAGCTTTCTTT.

CDR3 coding DNA: TGTGCCAGCAGCAGAGACAGGGCCTACGAGCAGTACTTC. Translating it yields CASSRDRAYEQYF. The chain couples TRBV2 to TRBJ2-7; 7 nucleotides match TRBD1. The V and J ends lost 6 bases and 2 bases, in that order; junction bases with no gene match: 4. Germline values: CDR1 SNHLY, CDR2 FYNNEI. There are 13 residues in the CDR3. Full variable domain (remainder filled in from reference TRBV2 and TRBJ2-7): EPEVTQTPSHQVTQMGQEVILRCVPISNHLYFYWYRQILGQKVEFLVSFYNNEISEKSEIFDDQFSVERPDGSNFTLKIRSTKLEDSAMYFCASSRDRAYEQYFGPGTRLTVT.

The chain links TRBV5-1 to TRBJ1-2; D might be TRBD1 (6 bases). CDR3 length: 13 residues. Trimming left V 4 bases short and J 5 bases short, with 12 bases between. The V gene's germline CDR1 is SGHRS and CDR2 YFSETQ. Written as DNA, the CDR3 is TGCGCCAGCAGCCGCTCAGGGGTTTATGGCTACACCTTC. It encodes CASSRSGVYGYTF. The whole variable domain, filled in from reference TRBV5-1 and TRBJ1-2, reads KAGVTQTPRYLIKTRGQQVTLSCSPISGHRSVSWYQQTPGQGLQFLFEYFSETQRNKGNFPGRFSGRQFSNSRSEMNVSTLELGDSALYLCASSRSGVYGYTFGSGTRLTVV.